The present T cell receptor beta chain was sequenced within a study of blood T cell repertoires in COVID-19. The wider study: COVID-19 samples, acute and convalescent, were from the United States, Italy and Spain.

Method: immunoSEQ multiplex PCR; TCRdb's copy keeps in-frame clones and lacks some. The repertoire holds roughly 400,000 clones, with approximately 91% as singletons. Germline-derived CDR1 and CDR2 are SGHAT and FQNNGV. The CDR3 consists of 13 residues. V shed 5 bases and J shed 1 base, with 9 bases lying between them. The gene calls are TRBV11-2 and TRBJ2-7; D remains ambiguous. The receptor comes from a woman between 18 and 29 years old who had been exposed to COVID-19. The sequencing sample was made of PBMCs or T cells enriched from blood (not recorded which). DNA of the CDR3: TGTGCCAGCAGCGTAGCCCCGTCCTACGAGCAGTACTTC. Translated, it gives CASSVAPSYEQYF.